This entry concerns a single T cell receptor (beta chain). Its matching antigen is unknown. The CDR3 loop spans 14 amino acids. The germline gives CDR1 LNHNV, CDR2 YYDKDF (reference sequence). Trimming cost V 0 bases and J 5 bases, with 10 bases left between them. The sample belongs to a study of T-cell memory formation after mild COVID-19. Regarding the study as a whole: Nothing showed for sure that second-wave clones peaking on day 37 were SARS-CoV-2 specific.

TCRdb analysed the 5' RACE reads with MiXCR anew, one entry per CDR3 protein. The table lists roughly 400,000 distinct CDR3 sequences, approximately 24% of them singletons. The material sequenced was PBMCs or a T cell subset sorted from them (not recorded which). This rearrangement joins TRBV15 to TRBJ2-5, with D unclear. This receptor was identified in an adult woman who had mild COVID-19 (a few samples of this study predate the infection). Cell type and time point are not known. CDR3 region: CATSREMVWETQYF. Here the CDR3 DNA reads TGTGCCACCAGCAGAGAGATGGTGTGGGAGACCCAGTACTTC.